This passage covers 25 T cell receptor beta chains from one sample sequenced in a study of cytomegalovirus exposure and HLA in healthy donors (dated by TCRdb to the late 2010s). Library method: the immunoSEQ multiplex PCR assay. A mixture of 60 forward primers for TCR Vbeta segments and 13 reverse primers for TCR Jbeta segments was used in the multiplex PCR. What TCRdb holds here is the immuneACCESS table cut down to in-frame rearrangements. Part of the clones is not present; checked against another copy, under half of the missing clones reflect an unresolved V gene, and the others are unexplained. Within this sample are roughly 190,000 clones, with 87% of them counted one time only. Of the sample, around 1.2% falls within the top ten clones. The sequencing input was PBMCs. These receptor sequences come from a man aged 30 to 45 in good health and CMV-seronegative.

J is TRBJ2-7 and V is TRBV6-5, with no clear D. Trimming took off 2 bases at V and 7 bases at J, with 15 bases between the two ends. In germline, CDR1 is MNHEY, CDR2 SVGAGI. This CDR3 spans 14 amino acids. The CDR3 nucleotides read TGTGCCAGCAGTTACCGTCACCCACAGCCAGAGCAGTACTTC. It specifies CASSYRHPQPEQYF.

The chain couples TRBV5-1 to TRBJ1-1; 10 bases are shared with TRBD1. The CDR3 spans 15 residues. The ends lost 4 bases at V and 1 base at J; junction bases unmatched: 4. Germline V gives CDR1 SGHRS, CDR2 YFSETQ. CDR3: CASSPGTGANTEAFF. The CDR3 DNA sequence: TGCGCCAGCAGCCCCGGGACAGGGGCGAACACTGAAGCTTTCTTT.

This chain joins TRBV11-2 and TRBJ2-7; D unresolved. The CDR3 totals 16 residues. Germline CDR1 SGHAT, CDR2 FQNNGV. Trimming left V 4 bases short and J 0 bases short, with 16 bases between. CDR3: CASSSRAWSSSYEQYF. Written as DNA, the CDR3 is TGTGCCAGCAGCTCCCGAGCATGGTCTAGCTCCTACGAGCAGTACTTC. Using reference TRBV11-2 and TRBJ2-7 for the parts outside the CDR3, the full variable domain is EAGVAQSPRYKIIEKRQSVAFWCNPISGHATLYWYQQILGQGPKLLIQFQNNGVVDDSQLPKDRFSAERLKGVDSTLKIQPAKLEDSAVYLCASSSRAWSSSYEQYFGPGTRLTVT.

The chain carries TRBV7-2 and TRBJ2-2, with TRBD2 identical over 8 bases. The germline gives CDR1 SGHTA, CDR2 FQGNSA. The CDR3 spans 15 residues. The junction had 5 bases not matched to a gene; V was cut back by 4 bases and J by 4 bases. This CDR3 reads CASSSGLAGTGELFF. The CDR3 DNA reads TGTGCCAGCAGCTCTGGACTAGCAGGCACCGGGGAGCTGTTTTTT.

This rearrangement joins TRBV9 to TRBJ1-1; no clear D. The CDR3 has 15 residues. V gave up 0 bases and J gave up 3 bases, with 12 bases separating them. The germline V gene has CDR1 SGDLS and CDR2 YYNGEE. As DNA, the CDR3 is TGTGCCAGCAGCGTAGGACGACATCAGGACACTGAAGCTTTCTTT. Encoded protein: CASSVGRHQDTEAFF.

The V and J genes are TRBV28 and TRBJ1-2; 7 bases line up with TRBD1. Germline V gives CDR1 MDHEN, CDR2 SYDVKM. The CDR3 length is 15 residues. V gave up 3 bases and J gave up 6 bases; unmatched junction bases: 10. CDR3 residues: CASSLSGGQYHGYTF. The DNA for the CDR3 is TGTGCCAGCAGTTTGTCAGGGGGACAATACCATGGCTACACCTTC.

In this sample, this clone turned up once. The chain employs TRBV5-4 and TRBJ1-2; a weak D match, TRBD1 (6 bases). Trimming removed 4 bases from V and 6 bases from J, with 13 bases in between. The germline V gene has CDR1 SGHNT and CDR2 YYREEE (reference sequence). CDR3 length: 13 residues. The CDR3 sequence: CASSQQGWDGYTF. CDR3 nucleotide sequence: TGTGCCAGCAGCCAACAGGGTTGGGATGGCTACACCTTC. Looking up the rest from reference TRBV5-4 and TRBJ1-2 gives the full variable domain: ETGVTQSPTHLIKTRGQQVTLRCSSQSGHNTVSWYQQALGQGPQFIFQYYREEENGRGNFPPRFSGLQFPNYSSELNVNALELDDSALYLCASSQQGWDGYTFGSGTRLTVV.

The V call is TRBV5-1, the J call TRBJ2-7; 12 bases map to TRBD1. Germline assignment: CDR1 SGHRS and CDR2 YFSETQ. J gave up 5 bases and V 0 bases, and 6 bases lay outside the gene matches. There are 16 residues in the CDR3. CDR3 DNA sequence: TGCGCCAGCAGCTTGGTTACGGGACAGGGGGCTCACGAGCAGTACTTC. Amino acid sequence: CASSLVTGQGAHEQYF.

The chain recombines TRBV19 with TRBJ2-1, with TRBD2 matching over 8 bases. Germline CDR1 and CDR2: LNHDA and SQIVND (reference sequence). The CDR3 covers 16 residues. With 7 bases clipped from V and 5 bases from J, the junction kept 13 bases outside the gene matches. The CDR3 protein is CASTTPPGLGNNEQFF. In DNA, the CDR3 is TGTGCCAGTACCACCCCCCCGGGACTAGGGAACAATGAGCAGTTCTTC.

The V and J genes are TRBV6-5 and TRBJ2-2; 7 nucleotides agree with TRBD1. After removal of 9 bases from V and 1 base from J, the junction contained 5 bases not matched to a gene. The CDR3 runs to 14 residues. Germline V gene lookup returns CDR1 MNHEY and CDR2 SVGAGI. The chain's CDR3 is CARSGQRNTGELFF. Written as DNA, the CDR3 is TGTGCCAGGTCGGGACAGAGGAACACCGGGGAGCTGTTTTTT.

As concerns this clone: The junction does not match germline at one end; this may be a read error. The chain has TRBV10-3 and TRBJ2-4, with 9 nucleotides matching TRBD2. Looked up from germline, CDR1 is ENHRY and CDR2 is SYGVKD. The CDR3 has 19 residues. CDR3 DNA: TGTGCCATCAGTGATCCGGGAGGAGGTAGCGGGAGTGCCAAAAACAGTCAGTACTTC. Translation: CAISDPGGGSGSAKNSQYF.

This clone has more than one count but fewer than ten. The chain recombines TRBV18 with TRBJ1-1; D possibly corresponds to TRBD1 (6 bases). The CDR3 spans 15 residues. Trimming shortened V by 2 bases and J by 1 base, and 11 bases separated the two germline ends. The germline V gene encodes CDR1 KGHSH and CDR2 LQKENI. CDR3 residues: CASSPNRETNTEAFF. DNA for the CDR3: TGTGCCAGCTCACCAAACAGGGAAACGAACACTGAAGCTTTCTTT.

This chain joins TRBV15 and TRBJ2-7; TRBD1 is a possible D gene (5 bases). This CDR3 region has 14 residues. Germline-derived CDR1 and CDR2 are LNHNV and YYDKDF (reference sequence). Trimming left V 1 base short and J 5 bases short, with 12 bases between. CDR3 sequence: CATSRVEGVNEQYF. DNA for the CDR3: TGTGCCACCAGCAGAGTGGAAGGGGTCAACGAGCAGTACTTC.

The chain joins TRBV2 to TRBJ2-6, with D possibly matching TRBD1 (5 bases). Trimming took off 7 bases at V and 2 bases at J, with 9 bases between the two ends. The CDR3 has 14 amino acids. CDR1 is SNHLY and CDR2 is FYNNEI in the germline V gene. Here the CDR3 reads CASIQGPGANVLTF. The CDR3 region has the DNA TGTGCCAGCATTCAGGGTCCTGGGGCCAACGTCCTGACTTTC.

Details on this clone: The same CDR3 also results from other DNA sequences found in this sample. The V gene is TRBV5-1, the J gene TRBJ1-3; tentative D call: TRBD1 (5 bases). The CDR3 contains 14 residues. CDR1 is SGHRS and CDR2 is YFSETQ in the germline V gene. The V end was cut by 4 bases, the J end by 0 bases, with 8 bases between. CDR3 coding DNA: TGCGCCAGCAGCCTAGGGGACTCTGGAAACACCATATATTTT. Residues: CASSLGDSGNTIYF.

The CDR3 DNA reads TGTGCCAGCGTCCTTGGCGTCAGGCCCTACGAGCAGTACTTC. Protein sequence: CASVLGVRPYEQYF. The chain carries TRBV28 and TRBJ2-7; D gene unclear. The CDR3 is 14 amino acids. V lost 8 bases to trimming and J lost 2 bases, with 16 bases between them. CDR1 and CDR2 (germline): MDHEN, SYDVKM.

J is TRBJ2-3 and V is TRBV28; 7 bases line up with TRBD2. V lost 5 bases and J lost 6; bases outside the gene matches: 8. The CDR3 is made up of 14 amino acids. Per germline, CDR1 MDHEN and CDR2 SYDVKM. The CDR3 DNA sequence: TGTGCCAGCAGTCCCCCAGGGAGGGGCGATACGCAGTATTTT. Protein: CASSPPGRGDTQYF.

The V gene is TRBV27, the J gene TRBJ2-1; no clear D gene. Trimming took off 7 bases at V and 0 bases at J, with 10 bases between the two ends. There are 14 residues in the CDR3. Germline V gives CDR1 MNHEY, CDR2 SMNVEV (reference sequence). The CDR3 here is CASNLPSSYNEQFF. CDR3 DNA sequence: TGTGCCAGCAACCTCCCCAGCTCCTACAATGAGCAGTTCTTC.

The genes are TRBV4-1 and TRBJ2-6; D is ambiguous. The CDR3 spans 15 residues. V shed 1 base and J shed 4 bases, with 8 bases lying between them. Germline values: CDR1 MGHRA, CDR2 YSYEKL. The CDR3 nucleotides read TGCGCCAGCAGCCAAGGGCCCTCCGGGGCCAACGTCCTGACTTTC. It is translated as CASSQGPSGANVLTF.

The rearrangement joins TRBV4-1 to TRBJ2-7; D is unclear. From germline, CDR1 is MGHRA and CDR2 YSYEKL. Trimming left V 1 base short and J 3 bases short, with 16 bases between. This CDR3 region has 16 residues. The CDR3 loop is CASSQVYSITYYEQYF. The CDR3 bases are TGCGCCAGCAGCCAAGTTTACTCCATTACGTACTACGAGCAGTACTTC.

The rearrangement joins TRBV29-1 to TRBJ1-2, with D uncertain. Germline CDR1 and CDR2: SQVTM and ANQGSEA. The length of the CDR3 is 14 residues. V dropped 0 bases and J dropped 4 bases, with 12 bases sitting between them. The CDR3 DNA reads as TGCAGCGTTGAAGATCGGGGTTTCGGCTATGGCTACACCTTC. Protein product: CSVEDRGFGYGYTF.

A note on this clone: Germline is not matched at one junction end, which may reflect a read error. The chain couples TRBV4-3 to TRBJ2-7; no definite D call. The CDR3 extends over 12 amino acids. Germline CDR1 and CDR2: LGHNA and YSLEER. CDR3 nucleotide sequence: TGCGCCAGCAGCCAAGATAAAAGGAAGAGGCACTTC. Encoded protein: CASSQDKRKRHF.

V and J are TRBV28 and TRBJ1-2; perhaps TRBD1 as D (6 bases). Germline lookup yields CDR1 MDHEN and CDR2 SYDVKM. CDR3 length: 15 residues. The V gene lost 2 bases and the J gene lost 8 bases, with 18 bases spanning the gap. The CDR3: CASSLGDRGARGYTF. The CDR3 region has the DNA TGTGCCAGCAGTTTAGGTGATCGGGGGGCGCGCGGCTACACCTTC.

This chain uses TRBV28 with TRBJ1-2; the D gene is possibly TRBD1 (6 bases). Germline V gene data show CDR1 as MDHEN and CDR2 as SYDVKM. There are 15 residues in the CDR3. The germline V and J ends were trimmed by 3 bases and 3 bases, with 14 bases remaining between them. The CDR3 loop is CASSFERGFDYGYTF. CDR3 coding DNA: TGTGCCAGCAGTTTTGAGAGGGGGTTTGACTATGGCTACACCTTC.

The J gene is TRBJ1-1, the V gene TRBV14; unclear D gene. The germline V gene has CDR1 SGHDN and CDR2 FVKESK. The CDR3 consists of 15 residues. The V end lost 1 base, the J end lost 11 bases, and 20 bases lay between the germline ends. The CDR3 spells CASSQGLRGGLGAFF. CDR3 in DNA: TGTGCCAGCAGCCAAGGCTTGCGGGGTGGCCTGGGGGCTTTCTTT.